Shown below are 3 T cell receptor beta chains from a single sample sequenced in a study of blood T cell repertoires in COVID-19. TCRdb keeps only in-frame clones here, not all; method: immunoSEQ multiplex PCR. Here the sample spans about 20,000 clones, 79% being singletons. Sequencing used peripheral blood. The receptor set was obtained from an elderly man with acute or convalescent COVID-19.

CDR3 amino acids: CASSRTSGITDTQYF. CDR3 nucleotide sequence: TGTGCCAGCTCTCGGACTAGCGGGATCACAGATACGCAGTATTTT. The chain employs TRBV18 and TRBJ2-3; 12 bases match TRBD2. J was trimmed by 2 bases and V by 6 bases; bases with no gene match: 3. Germline CDR1 reads KGHSH; CDR2 reads LQKENI. The CDR3 runs to 15 residues.

The rearrangement joins TRBV5-1 to TRBJ2-1, with D unclear. Germline assignment: CDR1 SGHRS and CDR2 YFSETQ. The CDR3 has 13 amino acids. V was clipped by 5 bases and J by 7 bases, with 13 bases between them. The CDR3 sequence is CASSMESLNEQFF. The CDR3 DNA is TGCGCCAGCAGTATGGAGTCGCTAAATGAGCAGTTCTTC. The complete variable domain, with remaining parts taken from reference TRBV5-1 and TRBJ2-1, reads KAGVTQTPRYLIKTRGQQVTLSCSPISGHRSVSWYQQTPGQGLQFLFEYFSETQRNKGNFPGRFSGRQFSNSRSEMNVSTLELGDSALYLCASSMESLNEQFFGPGTRLTVL.

This clone was found a few times. The chain joins TRBV5-1 to TRBJ1-1, with D possibly TRBD1 on 6 matching bases. Trimming took 0 bases from V and 6 from J, leaving 9 bases between them. The CDR3 is made up of 13 amino acids. The germline CDR1 and CDR2 sequences are SGHRS and YFSETQ. CDR3 sequence (DNA): TGCGCCAGCAGCTTGGGGGGGCCGGCTGAAGCTTTCTTT. It translates to CASSLGGPAEAFF.